This TCR beta chain derives from a study of blood T cell repertoires in COVID-19. Study background: T cells, B-cell-depleted T cells, or PBMCs supplied cDNA or gDNA.

As originally analysed: Counts of nucleated cells, estimated from reference gene primer amplification, were obtained. The table came from immunoSEQ multiplex PCR; TCRdb's copy has only in-frame clones and leaves some out. V, J and clone size were drawn from that table, and D and trimming were deduced from the DNA. The sample records about 250,000 clones, roughly 80% being singletons. V shed 3 bases and J shed 0 bases, with 9 bases lying between them. This CDR3 is built from 16 residues. Germline assignment: CDR1 MDHEN and CDR2 SYDVKM. The rearrangement links TRBV28 to TRBJ1-6; D is perhaps TRBD1 (5 bases). This receptor was identified in an elderly woman with acute or convalescent COVID-19. Material for sequencing was peripheral blood. CDR3 in amino acids: CASSFHRSSYNSPLHF. CDR3 in DNA: TGTGCCAGCAGTTTCCACAGGAGCTCCTATAATTCACCCCTCCACTTT. Full variable domain (missing parts from reference TRBV28 and TRBJ1-6): DVKVTQSSRYLVKRTGEKVFLECVQDMDHENMFWYRQDPGLGLRLIYFSYDVKMKEKGDIPEGYSVSREKKERFSLILESASTNQTSMYLCASSFHRSSYNSPLHFGNGTRLTVT.